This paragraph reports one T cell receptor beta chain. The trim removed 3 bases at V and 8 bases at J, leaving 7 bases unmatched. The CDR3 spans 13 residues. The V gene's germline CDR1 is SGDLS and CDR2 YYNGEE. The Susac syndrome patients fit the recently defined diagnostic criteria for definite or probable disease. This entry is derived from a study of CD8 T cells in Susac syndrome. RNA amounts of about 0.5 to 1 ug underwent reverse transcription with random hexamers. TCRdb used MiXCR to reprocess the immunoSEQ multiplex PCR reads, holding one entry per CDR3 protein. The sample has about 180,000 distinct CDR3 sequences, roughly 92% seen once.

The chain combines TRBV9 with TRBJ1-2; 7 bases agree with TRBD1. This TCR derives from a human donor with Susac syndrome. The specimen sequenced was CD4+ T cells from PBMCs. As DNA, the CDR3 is TGTGCCAGCAGCGCCCGGGACAGTGAAGGCTACACCTTC. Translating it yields CASSARDSEGYTF.